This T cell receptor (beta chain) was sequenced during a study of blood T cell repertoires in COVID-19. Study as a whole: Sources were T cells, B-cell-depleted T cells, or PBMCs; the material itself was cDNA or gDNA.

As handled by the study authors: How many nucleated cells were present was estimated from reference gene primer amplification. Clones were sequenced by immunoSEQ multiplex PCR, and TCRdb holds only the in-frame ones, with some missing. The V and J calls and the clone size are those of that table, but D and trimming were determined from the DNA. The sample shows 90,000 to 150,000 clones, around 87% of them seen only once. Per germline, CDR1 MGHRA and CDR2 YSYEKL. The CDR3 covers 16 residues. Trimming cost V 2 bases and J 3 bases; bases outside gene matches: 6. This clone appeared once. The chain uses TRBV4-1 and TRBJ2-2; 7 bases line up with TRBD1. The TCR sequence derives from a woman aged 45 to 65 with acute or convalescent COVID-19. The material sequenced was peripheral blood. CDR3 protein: CASSQNRGVDTGELFF. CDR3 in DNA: TGCGCCAGCAGCCAAAACAGGGGTGTGGACACCGGGGAGCTGTTTTTT.